The T cell receptor (beta chain) described here comes from a study of T cell changes during pregnancy in multiple sclerosis. Method: immunoSEQ multiplex PCR; TCRdb's copy keeps in-frame clones and lacks some. The profile shows tens of thousands of clones, approximately 95% of them singletons. The CDR3 covers 21 residues. V trimming: 4 bases; J trimming: 0 bases; junction bases outside the gene matches: 20. The germline gives CDR1 MNHEY, CDR2 SMNVEV (reference sequence). This sequence joins TRBV27 and TRBJ2-1, with 8 positions matching TRBD1. This sample comprised peripheral blood, obtained in the second trimester of pregnancy. This TCR derives from a female donor in good health, enrolled as a control in a pregnancy study. Here the CDR3 reads CASSSVDRDRWSVLSYNEQFF. CDR3 sequence (DNA): TGTGCCAGCAGTTCTGTCGACCGGGACAGGTGGTCCGTGCTCTCCTACAATGAGCAGTTCTTC.